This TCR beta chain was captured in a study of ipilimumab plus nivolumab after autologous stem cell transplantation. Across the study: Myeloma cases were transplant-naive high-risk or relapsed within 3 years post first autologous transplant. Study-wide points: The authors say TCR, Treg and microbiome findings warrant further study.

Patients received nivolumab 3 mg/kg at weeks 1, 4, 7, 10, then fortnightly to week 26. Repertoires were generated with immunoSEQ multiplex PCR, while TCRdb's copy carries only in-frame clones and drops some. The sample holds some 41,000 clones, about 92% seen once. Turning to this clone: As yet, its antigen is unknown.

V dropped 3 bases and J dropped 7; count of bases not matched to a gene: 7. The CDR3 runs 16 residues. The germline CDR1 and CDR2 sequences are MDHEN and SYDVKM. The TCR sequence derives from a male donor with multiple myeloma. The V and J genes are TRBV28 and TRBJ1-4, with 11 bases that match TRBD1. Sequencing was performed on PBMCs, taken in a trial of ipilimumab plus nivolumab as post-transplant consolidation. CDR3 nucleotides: TGTGCCAGCAGTTTCTCTCCCGGGACAGGGGGTGAAAAACTGTTTTTT. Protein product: CASSFSPGTGGEKLFF.